Each of the 10 T cell receptor beta chains below was sequenced from the same sample in a study of blood T cells in healthy people across ages. With a J-beta primer mix and a sample-barcoded 5' primer, a second PCR ran roughly 6 to 11 cycles. TCRdb recomputed calls from the 5' RACE reads with MiXCR, one row per CDR3 protein. The top ten hold about 22% of the sample, which has 550,000 to 600,000 distinct CDR3 sequences, 40% to 55% seen once. The sequenced sample was blood. The receptors originated from a man older than 75 in good health.

In the case of this clonotype: A read error may be the cause here, since a much bigger clone is one base away. The CDR3 bases are TGCAGCGTTGGGACTAGCGGGAGTAGGAATGAGCAGTACTTC. This gives the protein CSVGTSGSRNEQYF. This chain uses TRBV29-1 with TRBJ2-5, with 13 bases that match TRBD2. V lost 4 bases and J lost 11; bases outside the gene matches: 10. Germline V gives CDR1 SQVTM, CDR2 ANQGSEA. The CDR3 length is 14 residues.

This clonotype has only a few counts. The gene calls are TRBV5-1 and TRBJ2-7; no reliable D call. V gave up 0 bases and J gave up 4 bases, with 11 bases separating them. The CDR3 is 14 amino acids. Germline CDR1 SGHRS, CDR2 YFSETQ. The CDR3 reads CASSLDSTPYEQYF. The CDR3 DNA sequence: TGCGCCAGCAGCTTGGACAGTACCCCGTACGAGCAGTACTTC.

The chain is built from TRBV28 and TRBJ2-4, with D perhaps TRBD1 or TRBD2 (5 bases each). The CDR3 length is 15 residues. Trimming took off 7 bases at V and 13 bases at J, with 26 bases between the two ends. Germline loops: CDR1 MDHEN, CDR2 SYDVKM. As DNA, the CDR3 is TGTGCCAGCACCAAAGGGGACCCCTCCTACAATGAGCAGTACTTC. Protein product: CASTKGDPSYNEQYF.

The chain carries TRBV3-1 and TRBJ2-4, with D unresolved. Trimming left V 1 base short and J 5 bases short, with 6 bases between. The CDR3 extends over 13 amino acids. The V gene's germline CDR1 is LGHDT and CDR2 YNNKEL (reference sequence). CDR3 nucleotides: TGTGCCAGCAGCCAAGGGTCCCAAAACATTCAGTACTTC. It codes for CASSQGSQNIQYF.

Worth noting for this clonotype: This may be a read error, as it is one base from a much larger clone. V and J are TRBV27 and TRBJ2-1, with D hard to call. CDR3 size: 13 residues. Between the trimmed V and J ends, which lost 5 bases and 8 bases, there was a span of 13 bases. Germline CDR1 reads MNHEY; CDR2 reads SMNVEV (reference sequence). This chain's CDR3 is CASSVPGRYEQFF. CDR3 coding DNA: TGTGCCAGCAGTGTGCCGGGTCGGTATGAGCAGTTCTTC.

In this sample, this clonotype turned up a few times. The CDR3 sequence is CASRLGTVLLAGEQYF. CDR3 sequence (DNA): TGTGCCAGCAGACTTGGGACAGTCCTTTTGGCGGGAGAGCAGTACTTC. This chain links TRBV12-3 or TRBV12-4 with TRBJ2-7, with a weak D call TRBD1 (7 bases). CDR3 length: 16 residues. V dropped 6 bases and J dropped 7 bases, with 25 bases sitting between them.

Details on this clonotype: Relative to the germline gene, one junction end is altered; a read error may explain this. The J gene is TRBJ1-5, the V gene TRBV20-1, with a tentative D call TRBD1 (6 bases). Germline-derived CDR1 and CDR2 are DFQATT and SNEGSKA (reference sequence). The CDR3 sequence is 16 residues long. CDR3 residues: CSARDPGRGVIQPQHF. The CDR3 nucleotides read TGCAGTGCTAGAGATCCCGGCAGGGGCGTAATTCAGCCTCAGCATTTT.

The chain is built from TRBV20-1 and TRBJ2-3, with D possibly TRBD1 on 6 matching bases. CDR1 is DFQATT and CDR2 is SNEGSKA in the germline V gene (reference sequence). This CDR3 comprises 13 residues. V was clipped by 4 bases and J by 5 bases, with 13 bases between them. The CDR3: CSAKGGLVDTQYF. CDR3 nucleotide sequence: TGCAGTGCTAAAGGGGGTTTGGTAGATACGCAGTATTTT.

The rearrangement uses TRBV9 and TRBJ2-7, with 11 bases fitting TRBD2. V gave up 3 bases and J gave up 3 bases; unmatched junction bases: 5. CDR3 length: 15 residues. The V gene's germline CDR1 is SGDLS and CDR2 YYNGEE. CDR3 in amino acids: CASSETSGDLYEQYF. CDR3 bases: TGTGCCAGCAGCGAGACTAGCGGGGATCTCTACGAGCAGTACTTC. Based on the CDR3 plus reference TRBV9 and TRBJ2-7, the full variable domain is DSGVTQTPKHLITATGQRVTLRCSPRSGDLSVYWYQQSLDQGLQFLIQYYNGEERAKGNILERFSAQQFPDLHSELNLSSLELGDSALYFCASSETSGDLYEQYFGPGTRLTVT.

This sequence joins TRBV7-6 and TRBJ2-7; 8 positions agree with TRBD2. This CDR3 spans 15 amino acids. Per the germline V gene, CDR1 is SGHVS and CDR2 is FNYEAQ. After removal of 3 bases from V and 2 bases from J, the junction contained 6 bases not matched to a gene. The CDR3 sequence: CASSLNSGAPYEQYF. CDR3 nucleotide sequence: TGTGCCAGCAGCTTGAATAGCGGGGCACCCTACGAGCAGTACTTC.